These 13 T cell receptor beta chains were sequenced from one sample in a study of CD8 T cells in Susac syndrome. With random hexamers, reverse transcription was performed on roughly 0.5 to 1 ug of RNA. TCRdb re-analysed the immunoSEQ multiplex PCR reads in MiXCR, keeping a single row per CDR3 protein. The sample carries some 190,000 distinct CDR3 sequences, about 95% recorded once. Sequences were obtained from CD4+ T cells from PBMCs. Every receptor here comes from a human donor with Susac syndrome.

The gene calls are TRBV30 and TRBJ1-5, with D perhaps matching TRBD1 (6 bases). V lost 2 bases and J 1 base, leaving 24 bases between the germline ends. Germline lookup yields CDR1 GTSNPN and CDR2 SVGIG (reference sequence). The CDR3 covers 19 residues. The CDR3 DNA is TGTGCCTGGAGTAGGAATCGAGGGGGGGATATGCTGAGCAATCAGCCCCAGCATTTT. This encodes CAWSRNRGGDMLSNQPQHF.

This sequence joins TRBV24-1 and TRBJ2-3; possible D gene TRBD1, 5 bases. CDR3 length: 16 amino acids. Germline V gives CDR1 KGHDR, CDR2 SFDVKD. V lost 3 bases, J lost 0 bases, and 12 bases lay in between. DNA for the CDR3: TGTGCCACCAGTGATCCGAGACAGACTAGCACAGATACGCAGTATTTT. Translated: CATSDPRQTSTDTQYF.

The chain is built from TRBV5-1 and TRBJ1-1; TRBD1 matches at 7 bases. V shed 2 bases, J shed 4 bases, and the junction held 8 bases outside the gene matches. The length of the CDR3 is 15 residues. The germline gives CDR1 SGHRS, CDR2 YFSETQ. In DNA form, the CDR3 reads TGCGCCAGCAGCTTCACCCAGGGGGGAGGCACTGAAGCTTTCTTT. This encodes CASSFTQGGGTEAFF.

This chain links TRBV28 with TRBJ1-6, with D possibly TRBD1 on 6 matching bases. Germline loops: CDR1 MDHEN, CDR2 SYDVKM. V was trimmed by 5 bases and J by 7 bases, leaving 15 bases between them. The CDR3 length is 15 residues. This CDR3 is CASSQPTGENSPLHF. The CDR3 nucleotides are TGTGCCAGCAGTCAGCCGACAGGCGAGAATTCACCCCTCCACTTT.

The chain recombines TRBV6-2 or TRBV6-3 with TRBJ1-1; D not certain. CDR3 length: 14 amino acids. CDR1 is MNHEY, CDR2 SVGEGT, per germline. V lost 2 bases and J 12 bases, leaving 19 bases between the germline ends. CDR3 nucleotides: TGTGCCAGCAGTTACAACCGGGCAACGACCAGTACTTTCTTT. This gives the protein CASSYNRATTSTFF.

This chain joins TRBV9 and TRBJ2-1; maybe TRBD1 (5 bases). Germline V lookup: CDR1 SGDLS, CDR2 YYNGEE. V shed 4 bases and J shed 0 bases, with 20 bases lying between them. The CDR3 totals 18 residues. The CDR3: CASSIRLLTASSYNEQFF. The CDR3 DNA reads TGTGCCAGCAGCATACGATTACTGACAGCCAGCTCCTACAATGAGCAGTTCTTC.

As for this clonotype: At one end the junction does not follow the germline gene, possibly because of a read error. The chain employs TRBV6-2 or TRBV6-3 and TRBJ2-7; D is undetermined. This CDR3 spans 14 amino acids. Germline lookup yields CDR1 MNHEY and CDR2 SVGEGT. Here the CDR3 DNA reads TGTGCCAGCAGTTTGGGGTTAGGGTCCACCGAGGAGTACTTC. This encodes CASSLGLGSTEEYF.

The chain uses TRBV7-3 and TRBJ1-1; TRBD1 matches 7 bases. Germline V gives CDR1 SGHTA, CDR2 FQGTGA. V shed 5 bases and J 1 base; nucleotides not matched to a gene: 4. CDR3 length: 14 amino acids. This CDR3 reads CASSRGTENTEAFF. The CDR3 DNA reads TGTGCCAGCAGCCGTGGGACAGAGAACACTGAAGCTTTCTTT.

The CDR3 DNA sequence: TGTGCCAGCAGCCAAGGGCCAGGGGTGAACACTGAAGCTTTCTTT. Protein product: CASSQGPGVNTEAFF. The gene calls are TRBV4-2 and TRBJ1-1; weak D call: TRBD1 (6 bases). Trimming stripped 1 base from V and 0 bases from J, with 9 bases between. The CDR3 covers 15 residues. Germline CDR1 reads LGHNA; CDR2 reads YNFKEQ.

The J gene is TRBJ2-7, the V gene TRBV2; D is unclear. This CDR3 has 18 amino acids. CDR1 SNHLY and CDR2 FYNNEI come from the germline V gene. With 1 base removed from V and 0 bases from J, the gap between germline ends came to 19 bases. The CDR3 DNA sequence: TGTGCCAGCAGTGAAGGACCAACCTGGGGATTAAGCTCCTACGAGCAGTACTTC. Translated: CASSEGPTWGLSSYEQYF.

The gene calls are TRBV20-1 and TRBJ2-1; tentative D call: TRBD1 (6 bases). Germline CDR1 and CDR2: DFQATT and SNEGSKA (reference sequence). V lost 5 bases to trimming and J lost 6 bases, with 8 bases between them. CDR3 length equals 11 residues. CDR3 residues: CSAHRANEQFF. DNA for the CDR3: TGCAGTGCTCACAGGGCCAATGAGCAGTTCTTC.

The J gene is TRBJ2-1, the V gene TRBV7-9, with no clear D. This CDR3 contains 16 residues. V was trimmed by 5 bases and J by 0 bases, leaving 14 bases between them. Per the germline V gene, CDR1 is SEHNR and CDR2 is FQNEAQ (reference sequence). CDR3 sequence reads: CASSALGQSSYNEQFF. For the CDR3, the DNA is TGTGCCAGCAGCGCCCTGGGTCAGAGCTCCTACAATGAGCAGTTCTTC.

This clonotype has just one count. V gene TRBV29-1 combines with J gene TRBJ1-2; D is uncertain. This CDR3 spans 14 amino acids. The germline V and J ends were trimmed by 5 bases and 0 bases, with 13 bases remaining between them. Germline CDR1 and CDR2: SQVTM and ANQGSEA. The CDR3 region is CSVNWAGPNYGYTF. CDR3 coding DNA: TGCAGCGTTAATTGGGCAGGCCCTAACTATGGCTACACCTTC.